The clone carrying this T cell receptor beta chain was counted many times. Its antigen remains unknown. Per germline, CDR1 SGHRS and CDR2 YFSETQ. CDR3 length: 15 residues. V lost 6 bases, J lost 0 bases, and 14 bases lay in between. These data originate in a study of CD8 T cells in ankylosing spondylitis. By quantitative 5'-RACE with molecular barcodes, the TCR beta libraries were made. TCRdb redid the calling of the 5' RACE reads with MiXCR, one entry per CDR3 protein. Among tens of thousands of distinct CDR3 sequences listed, roughly 9.6% were seen once. Study-level findings and limits: Significant enrichment of disease-linked clones was reportedly seen in matched ankylosing spondylitis synovial fluid. Seemingly distinctive of ankylosing spondylitis blood was a TCR beta motif formed by eight highly homologous variants. Peripheral blood held disease-linked clones only at relatively low frequency, and these were CD8+.

The sample comprised blood, either unsorted or a sorted T cell fraction (not recorded which). The chain combines TRBV5-1 with TRBJ2-3; possibly TRBD2 for D (6 bases). The sequence was obtained from a male donor with ankylosing spondylitis or in good health (not recorded which). CDR3 residues: CASKGLGGSTDTQYF. CDR3 DNA sequence: TGCGCCAGCAAAGGTCTTGGGGGGAGCACAGATACGCAGTATTTT. Supplemented by reference TRBV5-1 and TRBJ2-3, the full variable domain reads KAGVTQTPRYLIKTRGQQVTLSCSPISGHRSVSWYQQTPGQGLQFLFEYFSETQRNKGNFPGRFSGRQFSNSRSEMNVSTLELGDSALYLCASKGLGGSTDTQYFGPGTRLTVL.